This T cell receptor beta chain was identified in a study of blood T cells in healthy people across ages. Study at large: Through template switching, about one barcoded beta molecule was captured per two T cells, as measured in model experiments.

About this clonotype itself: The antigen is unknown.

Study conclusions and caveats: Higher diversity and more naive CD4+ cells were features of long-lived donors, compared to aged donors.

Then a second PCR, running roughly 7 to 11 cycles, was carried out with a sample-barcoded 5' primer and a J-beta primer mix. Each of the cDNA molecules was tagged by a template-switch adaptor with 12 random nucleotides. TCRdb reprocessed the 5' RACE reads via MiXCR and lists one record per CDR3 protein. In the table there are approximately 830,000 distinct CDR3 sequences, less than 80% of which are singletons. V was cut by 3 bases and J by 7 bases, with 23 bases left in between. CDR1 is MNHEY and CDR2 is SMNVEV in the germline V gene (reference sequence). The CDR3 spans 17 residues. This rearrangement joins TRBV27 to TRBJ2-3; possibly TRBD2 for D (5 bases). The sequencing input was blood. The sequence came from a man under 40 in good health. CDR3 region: CASSFFSQRHKVNTQYF. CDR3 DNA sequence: TGTGCCAGCAGTTTCTTCTCCCAGCGGCACAAAGTAAATACGCAGTATTTT.